This T cell receptor beta chain emerged from a study of identical twins (TCRdb year 2016). Turning to the overall study: The study deep-sequenced TCR alpha and beta repertoires from monozygotic twins, unrelated adults of various ages and cord blood to test whether fetal clonotypes persist. To rule out contamination, the twin experiments were replicated at different times with different library preparation protocols. What the study reported, not specific to this receptor: In beta out-of-frame sequences, excess twin sharing was weaker, because having fewer shared sequences lowered the signal-to-noise ratio. Because the same donors could not be followed over many years, conclusions were based on cross-sectional statistical analysis. Zero-insertion analyses could be partly confounded by invariant T cells such as MAIT and iNKT, though diverse VJ usage argued against such confounding for most clonotypes. Out-of-frame TCR alpha sequences shared between twins showed an excess of low generation-probability sequences compared with coincidental sharing between unrelated individuals. Abundant cord blood beta clonotypes had fewer insertions, young adult naive repertoires showed a similar but weaker trend, and memory repertoires showed no such trend. In monozygotic twins, recombination models systematically underestimated out-of-frame TCR alpha sharing, but the models matched the sharing seen between unrelated individuals.

In its sample, this clonotype was seen many times. It lacks a known antigen. It has no much larger one-base neighbor in the sample; base qualities were not kept. Every donor in the study was a healthy Caucasian. The twin cohort comprised three pairs of female monozygotic twins, all aged roughly 18 to 29 years. RNA for TCR libraries was isolated from peripheral blood mononuclear cells. Library method: 5' RACE. The listed sequencing device is Illumina HiSeq 2000. A universal primer binding site was added through template switching, and the final cDNA carried a unique molecular identifier so that TCR cDNA molecules could be counted accurately. Specific primers in the conserved constant-segment region were used to synthesize first-strand cDNA for the TCR alpha and beta chains. To control for contamination, each cDNA library was double barcoded with a SMART-Mk sample barcode plus Illumina barcodes. TruSeq adapter sequences along with Illumina sample barcodes were introduced in two successive PCR steps. Sequencing of the TCR alpha and beta cDNA libraries was done on the Illumina HiSeq platform using custom primers. The authors' analysis ran thus. Unique molecular identifiers were extracted from raw reads with MiGEC, and CDR3 positions were determined with MiXCR. For each individual, recombination models were inferred using an EM algorithm with the repgenHMM and IGoR tools. Shared clonotypes were analyzed with the tcR package in R, and sharing was normalized by the product of cloneset sizes. Out-of-frame nonproductive sequences were analyzed to study raw recombination free of thymic and clonal selection effects. TCRdb handled the public reads itself, with Q25 trimming in fastp and clone calling in MiXCR, and kept productive beta chains. Records with the same CDR3 protein are collapsed into one entry carrying the most frequent genes and DNA. The authors' filters were not applied to this entry. In this sample the table shows over 550,000 distinct CDR3 sequences, just over 7% of which occur a single time. About 1.5% of the sample is taken by the ten largest.

CDR1 and CDR2, looked up from the germline V gene, are SQVTM and ANQGSEA. At the junction V is shortened by 7 bases and J by 4 bases; bases outside the gene matches: 11. The CDR3 measures 16 amino acids from cysteine to phenylalanine. Only the CDR3 part of the read is kept: 48 bases, read in frame from the first base. The data also belong to a second study, concerning yellow fever vaccine responses in identical twins. From the second report: The authors reported that the T cell response to vaccination in identical twins appeared partly convergent and partly personalized. Focusing on identical twins, the study followed the T cell clones that responded to the vaccine, and did so with precision.

The receptor's source is a woman between 18 and 29 years old in good health. Input material: PBMCs. This chain is built from TRBV29-1 and TRBJ2-2; 11 bases in the middle match TRBD2. CDR3 sequence: CSAEGLAGGPTGELFF. The sequenced DNA is TGCAGCGCTGAGGGGCTAGCGGGAGGCCCCACCGGGGAGCTGTTTTTT.